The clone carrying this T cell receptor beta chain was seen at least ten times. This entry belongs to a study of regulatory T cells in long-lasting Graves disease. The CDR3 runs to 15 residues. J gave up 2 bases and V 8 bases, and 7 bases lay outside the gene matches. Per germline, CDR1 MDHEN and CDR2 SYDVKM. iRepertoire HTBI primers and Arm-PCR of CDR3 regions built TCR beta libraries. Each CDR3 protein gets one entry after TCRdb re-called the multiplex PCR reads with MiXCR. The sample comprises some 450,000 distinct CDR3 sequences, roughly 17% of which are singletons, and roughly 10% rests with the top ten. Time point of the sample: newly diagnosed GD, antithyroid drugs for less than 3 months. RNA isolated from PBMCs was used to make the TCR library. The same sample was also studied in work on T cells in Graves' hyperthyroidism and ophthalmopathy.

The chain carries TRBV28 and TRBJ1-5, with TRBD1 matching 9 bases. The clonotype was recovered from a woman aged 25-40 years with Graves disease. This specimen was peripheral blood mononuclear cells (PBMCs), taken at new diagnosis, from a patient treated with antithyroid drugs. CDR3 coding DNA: TGTGCCAGCTCTACAGGGGGCGTAGGCAATCAGCCCCAGCATTTT. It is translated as CASSTGGVGNQPQHF.